The present entry profiles one TCR beta chain with its context. Use of 60 Vbeta and 13 Jbeta primers characterized the PCR. Generated by immunoSEQ multiplex PCR, the TCRdb table keeps only in-frame clones and is missing some. Of 150,000 to 250,000 clones detected, approximately 85% appear once; the ten largest clones hold 6.5%. Germline CDR1 is SGHRS and CDR2 is YFSETQ. V lost 1 base and J 5 bases, leaving 19 bases between the germline ends. The CDR3 is 16 residues long. This entry is derived from a study of cytomegalovirus exposure and HLA in healthy donors. The chain carries TRBV5-1 and TRBJ2-7, with D possibly TRBD2 on 6 matching bases. Sequenced material: PBMCs. The receptor comes from a woman between 45 and 65 years old in good health and CMV-seropositive. The CDR3 region is CASSLRGGMGTHEQYF. CDR3 coding DNA: TGCGCCAGCAGCTTGCGGGGCGGGATGGGAACCCACGAGCAGTACTTC.